The sequence of this TCR beta chain was determined in a study of cytomegalovirus exposure and HLA in healthy donors. Germline-derived CDR1 and CDR2 are MNHEY and SMNVEV (reference sequence). Losses at the gene ends were 5 bases for V and 3 bases for J; bases not matched to a gene: 9. This CDR3 spans 15 amino acids. Of note for this clone: Its antigen is not known.

General study points: An apparent linkage of common viral pathogens to several of the most significant clusters emerged in a later analysis. Cytomegalovirus-associated status was assigned to around 160 TCR beta chains.

In the PCR, 60 Vbeta and 13 Jbeta primers were used. Produced via immunoSEQ multiplex PCR; TCRdb's table is partial and in-frame only. The repertoire holds roughly 140,000 clones, about 78% seen once, with around 3.7% in the top ten. The chain links TRBV27 to TRBJ1-2, with TRBD1 matching over 7 bases. This clonotype originated in a man younger than 30 in good health and CMV-seronegative. Sequencing was performed on PBMCs. DNA for the CDR3: TGTGCCAGCAGTACGAGGACAGGAGGGCACTATGGCTACACCTTC. This translates into CASSTRTGGHYGYTF.